Shown below are 29 T cell receptor beta chains from a single sample sequenced in a study of T cell repertoires in cytomegalovirus infection. TCRdb itself ran the reads through MiXCR, one entry per CDR3 protein. The sample contains approximately 1,000,000 distinct CDR3 sequences, approximately 31% of which appear only once. Their recognized antigens are unknown. Sequenced material: cultured CD8+ T cells from PBMCs, taken from culture after CMV antigen stimulation. Source of these receptors: a human donor in good health (CMV status not recorded). Some clones in this sample may be carry-over from other donors' samples.

This sequence joins TRBV19 and TRBJ1-1; D not certain. This CDR3 comprises 15 residues. The V gene lost 3 bases and the J gene lost 0 bases, with 11 bases spanning the gap. The germline V gene encodes CDR1 LNHDA and CDR2 SQIVND (reference sequence). For the CDR3, the DNA is TGTGCCAGTAGTATGTCGGAGACCCTGAACACTGAAGCTTTCTTT. This translates into CASSMSETLNTEAFF.

This clonotype was seen ten or more times. CDR3 residues: CASSTRDRVPETQYF. CDR3 nucleotide sequence: TGTGCCAGCAGCACACGAGACAGGGTACCAGAGACCCAGTACTTC. The chain recombines TRBV7-2 with TRBJ2-5; 7 bases are a match to TRBD1. Germline CDR1 reads SGHTA; CDR2 reads FQGNSA. The CDR3 has 15 amino acids. V gave up 5 bases and J gave up 4 bases; unmatched junction bases: 10.

This clonotype was picked up a small number of times. V gene TRBV28 combines with J gene TRBJ2-1, with D possibly being TRBD2 (7 bases). CDR3 length equals 17 residues. Germline V lookup: CDR1 MDHEN, CDR2 SYDVKM. Deletions cut 2 bases from V and 4 bases from J, with 18 bases between. CDR3 nucleotide sequence: TGTGCCAGCAGTTTAATCACGGGGGGCCCCCTTTACAATGAGCAGTTCTTC. Protein sequence: CASSLITGGPLYNEQFF.

In its sample, this clonotype was seen a few times. The rearrangement joins TRBV6-5 to TRBJ1-2; possibly TRBD1 for D (6 bases). Germline V gene data show CDR1 as MNHEY and CDR2 as SVGAGI. Trimming left V 2 bases short and J 6 bases short, with 13 bases between. The CDR3 runs 14 residues. CDR3 nucleotide sequence: TGTGCCAGCAGTTACACGTCGGGGGGCGATGGCTACACCTTC. Encoded protein: CASSYTSGGDGYTF.

The J gene is TRBJ1-3, the V gene TRBV7-9; no clear D. This CDR3 contains 16 residues. Germline V gives CDR1 SEHNR, CDR2 FQNEAQ (reference sequence). V lost 5 bases and J 0 bases, leaving 14 bases between the germline ends. Here the CDR3 DNA reads TGTGCCAGCAGCCCCCCTGAGGGATTCTCTGGAAACACCATATATTTT. It codes for CASSPPEGFSGNTIYF.

This sequence joins TRBV7-6 and TRBJ2-4, with 8 bases lining up with TRBD1. Germline CDR1 reads SGHVS; CDR2 reads FNYEAQ. This CDR3 is 14 amino acids long. After removal of 5 bases from V and 8 bases from J, the junction contained 8 bases not matched to a gene. CDR3 region: CASSLRDRPDIQYF. The CDR3 DNA sequence: TGTGCCAGCAGCCTCCGGGACAGGCCCGACATTCAGTACTTC.

Remarks on this clonotype: At one end, the junction sequence differs from germline, possibly due to a read error. The rearrangement uses TRBV6-6 and TRBJ2-6; TRBD1 matches 7 bases. Germline-derived CDR1 and CDR2 are MNHNY and SVGAGI (reference sequence). This CDR3 is built from 17 residues. This CDR3 reads CASSYGTEASGANILTF. In DNA, the CDR3 is TGTGCCAGCAGTTATGGGACAGAAGCCTCTGGGGCCAACATCCTGACTTTC.

The rearrangement uses TRBV7-9 and TRBJ2-3, with D unresolved. Per the germline V gene, CDR1 is SEHNR and CDR2 is FQNEAQ (reference sequence). V lost 4 bases to trimming and J lost 10 bases, with 12 bases between them. The CDR3 sequence is 12 residues long. The CDR3: CASSSDPASQYF. The CDR3 bases are TGTGCCAGCAGCTCCGACCCGGCTTCGCAGTATTTT.

This chain links TRBV24-1 with TRBJ2-5; D gene uncertain. Per the germline V gene, CDR1 is KGHDR and CDR2 is SFDVKD. The CDR3 consists of 15 residues. V gave up 1 base and J gave up 2 bases, with 10 bases separating them. The CDR3 DNA sequence: TGTGCCACCAGTGATTTAGACTCGGCGCAAGAGACCCAGTACTTC. Its protein product is CATSDLDSAQETQYF.

The rearrangement joins TRBV6-6 to TRBJ2-7; D gene unclear. V lost 3 bases and J 3 bases, leaving 9 bases between the germline ends. The CDR3 runs 13 residues. Germline-derived CDR1 and CDR2 are MNHNY and SVGAGI (reference sequence). CDR3: CASSYQDGYEQYV. For the CDR3, the DNA is TGTGCCAGCAGTTATCAGGACGGCTACGAGCAGTACGTC.

In this sample, this clonotype turned up a few times. J is TRBJ1-1 and V is TRBV4-1; 8 bases agree with TRBD1. The CDR3 runs to 15 residues. After removal of 2 bases from V and 7 bases from J, the junction contained 9 bases not matched to a gene. Germline V gene lookup returns CDR1 MGHRA and CDR2 YSYEKL. The CDR3 protein is CASSQNHPGTGEAFF. CDR3 bases: TGCGCCAGCAGCCAAAACCACCCCGGGACAGGTGAAGCTTTCTTT.

This clonotype was detected a few times. V gene TRBV20-1 combines with J gene TRBJ1-5; D is ambiguous. This CDR3 has 12 amino acids. The ends were cut back, 6 bases at V and 2 bases at J, with 8 bases in the middle. Germline lookup yields CDR1 DFQATT and CDR2 SNEGSKA (reference sequence). CDR3 amino acids: CSAFGGNQPQHF. The CDR3 bases are TGCAGTGCGTTTGGGGGCAATCAGCCCCAGCATTTT.

This clonotype has more than one count but fewer than ten. The J gene is TRBJ2-7, the V gene TRBV28; D may be TRBD2 (5 bases). Germline CDR1 and CDR2: MDHEN and SYDVKM. Trimming stripped 7 bases from V and 5 bases from J, with 15 bases between. This CDR3 has 13 residues. The CDR3 spells CASTPMGVDEQYV. CDR3 nucleotides: TGTGCCAGCACTCCGATGGGAGTCGACGAGCAGTACGTC.

This clonotype has a count of ten or more. J is TRBJ1-5 and V is TRBV28, with TRBD1 matching over 9 bases. This CDR3 has 15 amino acids. Germline CDR1 and CDR2: MDHEN and SYDVKM. V was clipped by 4 bases and J by 4 bases; unmatched bases: 5. The CDR3 sequence: CASSWPGQGNQPQHF. In DNA, the CDR3 is TGTGCCAGCAGTTGGCCGGGACAGGGAAATCAGCCCCAGCATTTT. The complete variable domain, with remaining parts taken from reference TRBV28 and TRBJ1-5, reads DVKVTQSSRYLVKRTGEKVFLECVQDMDHENMFWYRQDPGLGLRLIYFSYDVKMKEKGDIPEGYSVSREKKERFSLILESASTNQTSMYLCASSWPGQGNQPQHFGDGTRLSIL.

Only a few counts were recorded for this clonotype. The chain combines TRBV7-8 with TRBJ2-7; 10 bases align to TRBD2. CDR1 and CDR2 (germline): SGHVS, FQNEAQ. The CDR3 totals 17 residues. Unmatched junction bases numbered 15, after V lost 5 bases and J lost 5 bases. Here the CDR3 reads CASSSGRASYLVDEQYF. In nucleotides, the CDR3 is TGTGCCAGCAGCAGCGGGAGGGCCTCTTACCTTGTGGACGAGCAGTACTTC.

CDR3 bases: TGTGCCACCAACCCTAGTATTTCCTACAATGAGCAGTTCTTC. As protein: CATNPSISYNEQFF. The chain employs TRBV15 and TRBJ2-1; D unresolved. Germline loops: CDR1 LNHNV, CDR2 YYDKDF (reference sequence). Deletions cut 7 bases from V and 1 base from J, with 11 bases between. This CDR3 is 14 amino acids long.

This sequence joins TRBV6-6 and TRBJ2-2, with 7 bases identical to TRBD1. V lost 8 bases and J lost 4; bases outside the gene matches: 10. The CDR3 contains 15 residues. In germline, CDR1 is MNHNY, CDR2 SVGAGI (reference sequence). The CDR3: CASGLEAGGTGELFF. In DNA form, the CDR3 reads TGTGCCAGCGGGCTCGAGGCAGGGGGCACCGGGGAGCTGTTTTTT.

V usage is TRBV7-3 and J usage is TRBJ2-5; possibly TRBD2 for D (6 bases). The germline V gene has CDR1 SGHTA and CDR2 FQGTGA. The CDR3 spans 16 residues. The germline V and J ends were trimmed by 2 bases and 2 bases, with 15 bases remaining between them. The DNA for the CDR3 is TGTGCCAGCAGCTTAGGGACGAGCGGGCTTCAAGAGACCCAGTACTTC. As protein: CASSLGTSGLQETQYF.

The CDR3 DNA sequence: TGTGCCACCGGAACCGGACAGCGACAGAATGAGCAGTTCTTC. The encoded protein is CATGTGQRQNEQFF. This chain connects TRBV15 to TRBJ2-1; weak D call: TRBD1 (6 bases). Germline V gives CDR1 LNHNV, CDR2 YYDKDF (reference sequence). V dropped 8 bases and J dropped 7 bases, with 18 bases sitting between them. The CDR3 spans 14 residues.

This chain joins TRBV15 and TRBJ1-3; 9 positions agree with TRBD1. Germline assignment: CDR1 LNHNV and CDR2 YYDKDF (reference sequence). The CDR3 totals 16 residues. V gave up 1 base and J gave up 1 base; unmatched junction bases: 2. CDR3 sequence: CATSRGDRVSGNTIYF. Here the CDR3 DNA reads TGTGCCACCAGCAGAGGGGACAGGGTTTCTGGAAACACCATATATTTT.

As regards this clonotype: A junction boundary mismatches the germline segment, possibly from a read error. The chain employs TRBV29-1 and TRBJ2-1; TRBD1 agrees at 9 bases. CDR1 and CDR2 (germline): SQVTM, ANQGSEA. This CDR3 is 14 amino acids long. The CDR3 sequence: CSVEGTGNYNEQFF. CDR3 coding DNA: TGTAGCGTTGAGGGGACAGGGAACTACAATGAGCAGTTCTTC.

A note on this clonotype: It may be a read error: a sequence one base away is much more abundant. The chain couples TRBV12-3 or TRBV12-4 to TRBJ2-7, with TRBD2 matching 13 bases. The CDR3 has 16 residues. The CDR3 spells CACSSRLAGGSYEQYF. The DNA of the CDR3 is TGTGCCTGCAGTTCCAGACTAGCGGGGGGCTCCTACGAGCAGTACTTC.

The chain links TRBV7-2 to TRBJ2-3; D could derive from TRBD1 or TRBD2 (5 bases each). CDR1 is SGHTA and CDR2 is FQGNSA in the germline V gene. The V gene lost 4 bases and the J gene lost 2 bases, with 13 bases spanning the gap. This CDR3 is 15 amino acids long. CDR3 amino acids: CASSSRDHPTDTQYF. CDR3 in DNA: TGTGCCAGCAGCTCAAGGGACCATCCCACAGATACGCAGTATTTT.

This clonotype was observed at least ten times. The rearrangement uses TRBV10-3 and TRBJ2-5; the D is unclear. Trimming removed 1 base from V and 1 base from J, with 7 bases in between. The CDR3 runs to 14 residues. Germline-derived CDR1 and CDR2 are ENHRY and SYGVKD. The CDR3 nucleotides are TGTGCCATCAGTGAGTTGGCTAGCCAAGAGACCCAGTACTTC. It is translated as CAISELASQETQYF.

The chain couples TRBV12-3 or TRBV12-4 to TRBJ1-2; possibly TRBD1 for D (5 bases). V was pared by 4 bases and J by 8 bases, with 17 bases between. This CDR3 comprises 14 residues. CDR3 region: CASSYRGNWEGYTF. In DNA form, the CDR3 reads TGTGCCAGCAGTTATCGGGGGAATTGGGAAGGCTACACCTTC.

The V gene is TRBV2, the J gene TRBJ1-2, with a tentative D call TRBD1 (5 bases). Germline V gives CDR1 SNHLY, CDR2 FYNNEI. V lost 6 bases to trimming and J lost 3 bases, with 8 bases between them. The CDR3 contains 12 residues. CDR3: CASRDTYYGYTF. The CDR3 nucleotides read TGTGCCAGCAGGGACACCTACTATGGCTACACCTTC.

The table lists this clonotype with a few counts. This chain uses TRBV27 with TRBJ2-1; 9 bases align to TRBD1. Germline trimming cut 4 bases from V and 8 bases from J; bases unmatched to any gene: 12. Germline CDR1 is MNHEY and CDR2 is SMNVEV (reference sequence). This CDR3 contains 16 residues. In DNA form, the CDR3 reads TGTGCCAGCAGTTCCCCTACGGGACAGGGCTCCGATGAGCAGTTCTTC. Translation gives CASSSPTGQGSDEQFF.

This clonotype was counted at least ten times. CDR3 coding DNA: TGTGCCAGCAGCTCTCCGGGACGGTGGCAGTTCTTC. This gives the protein CASSSPGRWQFF. This chain uses TRBV7-6 with TRBJ2-1; D tentatively fits TRBD1 or TRBD2 (5 bases each). Germline CDR1 is SGHVS and CDR2 is FNYEAQ. The V end was cut by 4 bases, the J end by 12 bases, with 13 bases between. The CDR3 contains 12 residues.

The V call is TRBV12-3 or TRBV12-4, the J call TRBJ1-2; D remains ambiguous. The CDR3 is 13 amino acids. Trimming took 5 bases from V and 0 from J, leaving 7 bases between them. CDR3 sequence (DNA): TGTGCCAGCAGTCCCTGGGCTAACTATGGCTACACCTTC. This encodes CASSPWANYGYTF.